The rows below give T cell receptor beta chains drawn from one sample of a study of CD8 T cells in ankylosing spondylitis. A single record per CDR3 protein comes from TCRdb applying MiXCR to the 5' RACE reads. The sample has some 840,000 distinct CDR3 sequences; roughly 10% are singletons. Material: blood, either unsorted or a sorted T cell fraction (not recorded which). The receptors stem from a male donor with ankylosing spondylitis. CDR3s include the opening cysteine and the closing phenylalanine or tryptophan. A D gene is named only where the DNA matches it firmly. Some rows mark clone size as missing; the rest say once, few, many or name a class of expanded clone.

CDR3nt: TGTGCCATCTCAGGGACGCCCTCCTACGAGCAGTACTTC; CDR3aa: CAISGTPSYEQYF; v_gene: TRBV6-2/TRBV6-3; d_gene: NA; abundance: few; j_gene: TRBJ2-7
CDR3nt: TGCAGTGCTAGGGGTCCGAGGGGGGACATCACTGAAGCTTTCTTT; CDR3aa: CSARGPRGDITEAFF; v_gene: TRBV20-1; d_gene: NA; abundance: NA; j_gene: TRBJ1-1
CDR3nt: TGCAGTGCTAGAGATTGGGCAGGTCGGCGCGAACTGTTTTTT; CDR3aa: CSARDWAGRRELFF; v_gene: TRBV20-1; d_gene: NA; abundance: few; j_gene: TRBJ1-4
CDR3nt: TGCAGTGCCACCAGGGGGCGGACAGAGCAGTACTTC; CDR3aa: CSATRGRTEQYF; v_gene: TRBV20-1; d_gene: TRBD1; abundance: NA; j_gene: TRBJ2-7
CDR3nt: TGCAGTGCTAGTTACAGATTCACAGATACGCAGTATTTT; CDR3aa: CSASYRFTDTQYF; v_gene: TRBV20-1; d_gene: NA; abundance: many; j_gene: TRBJ2-3
CDR3nt: TGCAGCGTGAAGGGTTCTGGGGCCAACGTCCTGACTTTC; CDR3aa: CSVKGSGANVLTF; v_gene: TRBV29-1; d_gene: NA; abundance: many; j_gene: TRBJ2-6
CDR3nt: TGCAGTGCTAGTCCCAGGGGGCGAGAGACCCAGTACTTC; CDR3aa: CSASPRGRETQYF; v_gene: TRBV20-1; d_gene: TRBD1; abundance: NA; j_gene: TRBJ2-5
CDR3nt: TGTGCCAGCAGTTTATTCAGGGGCGGGTACGAGCAGTACTTC; CDR3aa: CASSLFRGGYEQYF; v_gene: TRBV28; d_gene: NA; abundance: NA; j_gene: TRBJ2-7
CDR3nt: TGTGCCAGCACCTCCTCGTGGGACGCCTCTTACAATGAGCAGTTCTTC; CDR3aa: CASTSSWDASYNEQFF; v_gene: TRBV7-3; d_gene: NA; abundance: many; j_gene: TRBJ2-1
CDR3nt: TGCGCCAGCAGCCCGGTGACTAGCGGGTACACAGATACGCAGTATTTT; CDR3aa: CASSPVTSGYTDTQYF; v_gene: TRBV5-1; d_gene: TRBD2; abundance: NA; j_gene: TRBJ2-3
CDR3nt: TGTGCCAGCAGCTTCCCCGGGACAGGCAACGGGGAGCTGTTTTTT; CDR3aa: CASSFPGTGNGELFF; v_gene: TRBV7-2; d_gene: TRBD1; abundance: few; j_gene: TRBJ2-2
CDR3nt: TGTGCCAGCAGCCGAGGAGGTGTAGGGCTAAATCAGCCCCAGCATTTT; CDR3aa: CASSRGGVGLNQPQHF; v_gene: TRBV4-2; d_gene: NA; abundance: few; j_gene: TRBJ1-5
CDR3nt: TGCAGTGCTAGGGGGCCGGGACAGGGAAAAAGTGAGCAGTTCTTC; CDR3aa: CSARGPGQGKSEQFF; v_gene: TRBV20-1; d_gene: TRBD1; abundance: NA; j_gene: TRBJ2-1
CDR3nt: TGCAGTGCTAATTTACTAGCGGGAGGGTCCTGGCAGCAGTTCTTC; CDR3aa: CSANLLAGGSWQQFF; v_gene: TRBV20-1; d_gene: TRBD2; abundance: few; j_gene: TRBJ2-1
CDR3nt: TGTGCCAGCAGCTTTCGACAGCCGGGTGAAAAACTGTTTTTT; CDR3aa: CASSFRQPGEKLFF; v_gene: TRBV7-9; d_gene: NA; abundance: NA; j_gene: TRBJ1-4
CDR3nt: TGTGCCAGCAGTCTTATCTGGCCCGGGGAGCTGTTTTTT; CDR3aa: CASSLIWPGELFF; v_gene: TRBV6-2/TRBV6-3; d_gene: NA; abundance: NA; j_gene: TRBJ2-2
CDR3nt: TGTGCCAGCAGTGAGGGCAGGGGGCTTGGCTACACCTTC; CDR3aa: CASSEGRGLGYTF; v_gene: TRBV25-1; d_gene: TRBD1; abundance: NA; j_gene: TRBJ1-2
CDR3nt: TGTGCCACCAGTGACCACGGGAGAAGGACAGATACGCAGTATTTT; CDR3aa: CATSDHGRRTDTQYF; v_gene: TRBV24-1; d_gene: NA; abundance: NA; j_gene: TRBJ2-3
CDR3nt: TGTGCCAGCAGGAGGGACAGGGAAGACTGCTACACCTTC; CDR3aa: CASRRDREDCYTF; v_gene: TRBV2; d_gene: TRBD1; abundance: many; j_gene: TRBJ1-2
CDR3nt: TGTGCCAGCAGTGCGTTTTCAGGGTACAATGAGCAGTTCTTC; CDR3aa: CASSAFSGYNEQFF; v_gene: TRBV2; d_gene: NA; abundance: NA; j_gene: TRBJ2-1
CDR3nt: TGTGCCAGCAGTTTGACCGCCCTACCGGGGACCCAGTACTTC; CDR3aa: CASSLTALPGTQYF; v_gene: TRBV12-3/TRBV12-4; d_gene: NA; abundance: NA; j_gene: TRBJ2-5
CDR3nt: TGCGCCAGCAGCTTGGGACAGTATAGCAATCAGCCCCAGCATTTT; CDR3aa: CASSLGQYSNQPQHF; v_gene: TRBV5-1; d_gene: NA; abundance: many; j_gene: TRBJ1-5
CDR3nt: TGTGCCAGCAGTTACTCGAGACAGAGGACGGGTGAGCAGTTCTTC; CDR3aa: CASSYSRQRTGEQFF; v_gene: TRBV6-5; d_gene: NA; abundance: NA; j_gene: TRBJ2-1
CDR3nt: TGTGCCAGCAGCCGGGGCAGTCGAAGCACAGATACGCAGTATTTT; CDR3aa: CASSRGSRSTDTQYF; v_gene: TRBV7-9; d_gene: NA; abundance: many; j_gene: TRBJ2-3
CDR3nt: TGTGCCAGCAGCTTAGACGCCCGGACAGGGTCCTACGAGCAGTACTTC; CDR3aa: CASSLDARTGSYEQYF; v_gene: TRBV7-2; d_gene: TRBD1; abundance: few; j_gene: TRBJ2-7
CDR3nt: TGCAGTGCCCACTCGGGACAGGGATCGCCCTACGAGCAGTACTTC; CDR3aa: CSAHSGQGSPYEQYF; v_gene: TRBV20-1; d_gene: TRBD1; abundance: NA; j_gene: TRBJ2-7
CDR3nt: TGCGCCAGCAGCCTGACAGCTACAGCGCAGTATTTT; CDR3aa: CASSLTATAQYF; v_gene: TRBV5-1; d_gene: NA; abundance: NA; j_gene: TRBJ2-3
CDR3nt: TGCAGTGCTAGAGATCCAGCACGAGAGCAGTACTTC; CDR3aa: CSARDPAREQYF; v_gene: TRBV20-1; d_gene: NA; abundance: many; j_gene: TRBJ2-7
CDR3nt: TGCGCCAGCAGCCAAGATAGGGCCAGGGGCGACAATGAGCAGTTCTTC; CDR3aa: CASSQDRARGDNEQFF; v_gene: TRBV4-3; d_gene: NA; abundance: NA; j_gene: TRBJ2-1
CDR3nt: TGCAGTGCTTTGGGGGGGCAGTACCCAGAGACCCAGTACTTC; CDR3aa: CSALGGQYPETQYF; v_gene: TRBV20-1; d_gene: NA; abundance: NA; j_gene: TRBJ2-5
CDR3nt: TGTGCCAGCAGTTTAAGGGCGCCTAGGGACTATGGCTACACCTTC; CDR3aa: CASSLRAPRDYGYTF; v_gene: TRBV12-3/TRBV12-4; d_gene: NA; abundance: few; j_gene: TRBJ1-2
CDR3nt: TGCGCCAGCAGCGAGAGAGGGCGGGGGACTGAAGCTTTCTTT; CDR3aa: CASSERGRGTEAFF; v_gene: TRBV5-1; d_gene: NA; abundance: many; j_gene: TRBJ1-1
CDR3nt: TGTGCCAGCAGTCAGCGGGGATTCTACAATGAGCAGTTCTTC; CDR3aa: CASSQRGFYNEQFF; v_gene: TRBV6-2/TRBV6-3; d_gene: TRBD2; abundance: few; j_gene: TRBJ2-1
CDR3nt: TGTGCCAGCAGCGTAGTGTTCGGGACAGGGGAGAGGGGGCCCCAGCATTTT; CDR3aa: CASSVVFGTGERGPQHF; v_gene: TRBV9; d_gene: TRBD1; abundance: many; j_gene: TRBJ1-5